These 22 T cell receptor beta chains share one sample of origin, sequenced in a study of blood T cell repertoires in COVID-19. Libraries were prepared by immunoSEQ multiplex PCR; TCRdb keeps only in-frame clonotypes and omits some of them. The sample contains fewer than 85,000 clones, 83% of which appear only once. Sequencing was carried out using peripheral blood. Receptor source: a woman aged 55-75 years with acute or convalescent COVID-19.

The CDR3 loop is CASGGQFSPLHF. In nucleotides, the CDR3 is TGTGCCAGCGGGGGACAGTTTTCACCCCTCCACTTT. V usage is TRBV7-6 and J usage is TRBJ1-6; 7 positions agree with TRBD1. After removal of 8 bases from V and 9 bases from J, the junction contained 4 bases not matched to a gene. The CDR3 extends over 12 amino acids. Germline CDR1 and CDR2: SGHVS and FNYEAQ. The full variable domain, with the rest looked up from reference TRBV7-6 and TRBJ1-6, is GAGVSQSPRYKVTKRGQDVALRCDPISGHVSLYWYRQALGQGPEFLTYFNYEAQQDKSGLPNDRFSAERPEGSISTLTIQRTEQRDSAMYRCASGGQFSPLHFGNGTRLTVT.

CDR3 bases: TGTGCCAGCAGCCAAGATTGGGCAGGGGCCTCAAAGGAAAAACTGTTTTTT. Its protein product is CASSQDWAGASKEKLFF. The chain employs TRBV4-2 and TRBJ1-4; TRBD1 might be the D (6 bases). Germline V lookup: CDR1 LGHNA, CDR2 YNFKEQ. With 0 bases removed from V and 8 bases from J, the gap between germline ends came to 19 bases. The CDR3 extends over 17 amino acids.

This chain uses TRBV6-1 with TRBJ2-3; 8 nucleotides match TRBD2. With 4 bases clipped from V and 0 bases from J, the junction kept 12 bases outside the gene matches. CDR1 and CDR2 (germline): MNHNS, SASEGT. The CDR3 has 18 amino acids. The DNA of the CDR3 is TGTGCCAGCAGTGCCCTCCCCCCGGGACTAGGGAGCACAGATACGCAGTATTTT. This gives the protein CASSALPPGLGSTDTQYF.

The chain is built from TRBV13 and TRBJ2-2, with 7 bases that match TRBD2. This CDR3 comprises 14 residues. Germline CDR1 PRHDT, CDR2 FYEKMQ (reference sequence). The ends lost 5 bases at V and 3 bases at J; junction bases unmatched: 3. CDR3 loop: CASSRGLDTGELFF. The CDR3 nucleotides are TGTGCCAGCAGCCGAGGACTAGACACCGGGGAGCTGTTTTTT.

This clone was counted only a few times. V gene TRBV15 combines with J gene TRBJ1-5, with 10 bases fitting TRBD1. This CDR3 is built from 18 residues. Germline CDR1 and CDR2: LNHNV and YYDKDF (reference sequence). Germline trimming cut 5 bases from V and 0 bases from J; bases unmatched to any gene: 10. The CDR3 DNA is TGTGCCACCAGCGGACGAATGGGACAGGGGAATAGCAATCAGCCCCAGCATTTT. Residues: CATSGRMGQGNSNQPQHF.

This chain's CDR3 is CASEIGGGAYGYTF. The CDR3 coding sequence is TGTGCCAGTGAGATTGGGGGCGGAGCCTATGGCTACACCTTC. The gene calls are TRBV19 and TRBJ1-2, with D maybe TRBD1 (6 bases). Deletions cut 8 bases from V and 4 bases from J, with 17 bases between. Per germline, CDR1 LNHDA and CDR2 SQIVND (reference sequence). The CDR3 extends over 14 amino acids.

CDR3 amino acids: CASSNRLVTGWDQPQHF. The CDR3 nucleotides read TGTGCCAGCAGCAATCGTTTGGTCACAGGGTGGGACCAGCCCCAGCATTTT. The V call is TRBV21-1, the J call TRBJ1-5; the D call in the table, TRBD1, was not verified against the DNA. TRBV21-1 is described as a pseudogene. CDR3 length: 17 amino acids.

The chain couples TRBV10-3 to TRBJ1-1; D is perhaps TRBD1 (5 bases). Germline V lookup: CDR1 ENHRY, CDR2 SYGVKD. The CDR3 has 16 amino acids. Deletions cut 2 bases from V and 0 bases from J, with 13 bases between. In DNA, the CDR3 is TGTGCCATCAGTGAGCGGACAACTCATTTGAACACTGAAGCTTTCTTT. This encodes CAISERTTHLNTEAFF.

The genes are TRBV5-1 and TRBJ1-2; 7 positions agree with TRBD1. The germline V gene has CDR1 SGHRS and CDR2 YFSETQ. The trim removed 4 bases at V and 2 bases at J, leaving 2 bases unmatched. This CDR3 contains 13 residues. The CDR3 nucleotides are TGCGCCAGCAGCGCGGACAGGAACTATGGCTACACCTTC. Amino acids: CASSADRNYGYTF. Supplemented by reference TRBV5-1 and TRBJ1-2, the full variable domain reads KAGVTQTPRYLIKTRGQQVTLSCSPISGHRSVSWYQQTPGQGLQFLFEYFSETQRNKGNFPGRFSGRQFSNSRSEMNVSTLELGDSALYLCASSADRNYGYTFGSGTRLTVV.

This clone was recorded only once. The gene calls are TRBV4-1 and TRBJ2-1, with TRBD2 as a possible D gene (6 bases). Germline loops: CDR1 MGHRA, CDR2 YSYEKL. This CDR3 region has 14 residues. V shed 1 base and J shed 15 bases, with 19 bases lying between them. CDR3 protein: CASSQARDSSERFF. CDR3 sequence (DNA): TGCGCCAGCAGCCAAGCCCGGGACTCCTCGGAGAGGTTCTTC.

This clone was observed a handful of times. The chain links TRBV12-3 or TRBV12-4 to TRBJ1-1; 7 nucleotides line up with TRBD1. The CDR3 loop spans 13 amino acids. Trimming removed 8 bases from V and 4 bases from J; junction bases left unmatched: 7. The CDR3 spells CASLQTGPTEAFF. CDR3 nucleotides: TGTGCCAGCCTCCAGACAGGGCCCACTGAAGCTTTCTTT.

This chain joins TRBV2 and TRBJ2-3, with 9 nucleotides matching TRBD2. The V gene end was trimmed by 6 bases and the J gene end by 1 base; junction bases not matched to a gene: 2. CDR1 SNHLY and CDR2 FYNNEI come from the germline V gene. The CDR3 is 14 amino acids. CDR3 amino acids: CASRGTSRTDTQYF. The CDR3 DNA is TGTGCCAGCAGAGGGACTAGCCGCACAGATACGCAGTATTTT. Variable domain in full (rest from reference TRBV2 and TRBJ2-3): EPEVTQTPSHQVTQMGQEVILRCVPISNHLYFYWYRQILGQKVEFLVSFYNNEISEKSEIFDDQFSVERPDGSNFTLKIRSTKLEDSAMYFCASRGTSRTDTQYFGPGTRLTVL.

This chain connects TRBV7-2 to TRBJ2-3; D might be TRBD2 (5 bases). V lost 2 bases and J 5 bases, leaving 11 bases between the germline ends. CDR3 length: 14 amino acids. Germline V gene data show CDR1 as SGHTA and CDR2 as FQGNSA. Here the CDR3 reads CASSLQRGGDTQYF. In nucleotides, the CDR3 is TGTGCCAGCAGCTTACAACGGGGTGGAGATACGCAGTATTTT.

This chain joins TRBV19 and TRBJ1-2, with a weak D call TRBD1 (5 bases). CDR1 LNHDA and CDR2 SQIVND come from the germline V gene (reference sequence). V dropped 9 bases and J dropped 0 bases, with 14 bases sitting between them. The length of the CDR3 is 14 residues. The CDR3 sequence: CASQDTGPNYGYTF. For the CDR3, the DNA is TGTGCCAGCCAGGACACCGGGCCTAACTATGGCTACACCTTC.

The J gene is TRBJ2-5, the V gene TRBV5-1; TRBD2 aligns across 8 bases. The J segment lost 2 bases and the V segment lost 3 bases, leaving 15 bases of the junction unmatched. Germline loops: CDR1 SGHRS, CDR2 YFSETQ. This CDR3 is built from 18 residues. In DNA form, the CDR3 reads TGCGCCAGCAGCTGGGGGAAGACTGGTACTAGCGGTCAAGAGACCCAGTACTTC. Protein: CASSWGKTGTSGQETQYF. Filled out from reference TRBV5-1 and TRBJ2-5, the complete variable domain reads KAGVTQTPRYLIKTRGQQVTLSCSPISGHRSVSWYQQTPGQGLQFLFEYFSETQRNKGNFPGRFSGRQFSNSRSEMNVSTLELGDSALYLCASSWGKTGTSGQETQYFGPGTRLLVL.

A word on this clone: This same CDR3 is encoded by further DNA sequences in the sample. This chain uses TRBV24-1 with TRBJ1-5, with 10 bases identical to TRBD1. CDR1 and CDR2 (germline): KGHDR, SFDVKD. The junction had 4 bases not matched to a gene; V was cut back by 6 bases and J by 3 bases. CDR3 size: 15 residues. CDR3 sequence reads: CATSSGQGINQPQHF. The CDR3 region has the DNA TGTGCCACCAGTTCGGGACAGGGGATCAATCAGCCCCAGCATTTT.

This clone was detected only a few times. The V and J genes are TRBV11-2 and TRBJ1-1; TRBD1 aligns across 9 bases. The CDR3 totals 14 residues. Trimming took 2 bases from V and 10 from J; bases not matched to a gene: 8. Germline V CDR1 and CDR2: SGHAT, FQNNGV. The CDR3 sequence is CASSLHTGGMGAFF. CDR3 nucleotides: TGTGCCAGCAGCTTACATACAGGGGGCATGGGAGCTTTCTTT.

The V call is TRBV19, the J call TRBJ1-1; TRBD1 agrees at 9 bases. The CDR3 is 14 amino acids. After removal of 5 bases from V and 9 bases from J, the junction contained 10 bases not matched to a gene. The germline V gene encodes CDR1 LNHDA and CDR2 SQIVND (reference sequence). CDR3 region: CASSPTRDRVQAFF. The CDR3 DNA reads as TGTGCCAGTAGTCCGACCCGGGACAGGGTCCAAGCTTTCTTT.

Here the CDR3 DNA reads TGCGCCAGCAGCTTAGGGGCGGCATCTTGGACTGAAGCTTTCTTT. Its translation is CASSLGAASWTEAFF. The chain couples TRBV5-1 to TRBJ1-1; possible D gene TRBD1, 5 bases. V gave up 2 bases and J gave up 5 bases, with 16 bases separating them. The CDR3 runs to 15 residues. In germline, CDR1 is SGHRS, CDR2 YFSETQ.

The rearrangement uses TRBV27 and TRBJ2-7; 7 bases fit TRBD1. The CDR3 has 15 residues. Germline V CDR1 and CDR2: MNHEY, SMNVEV (reference sequence). The V and J ends lost 5 bases and 3 bases, in that order; junction bases with no gene match: 10. CDR3 amino acids: CASSALRGQDYEQYF. CDR3 bases: TGTGCCAGCAGTGCGTTACGCGGACAGGACTACGAGCAGTACTTC.

The chain carries TRBV3-1 (or the pseudogene TRBV3-2) and TRBJ1-3; D is ambiguous. The CDR3 spans 16 residues. The germline V gene encodes CDR1 LGHDT and CDR2 YNNKEL (reference sequence). V shed 1 base and J shed 0 bases, with 10 bases lying between them. The CDR3 loop reads CASSQGRANSGNTIYF. The CDR3 DNA sequence: TGTGCCAGCAGCCAAGGGCGGGCTAACTCTGGAAACACCATATATTTT.

V gene TRBV10-2 combines with J gene TRBJ1-5; a weak D match, TRBD1 (5 bases). CDR3 size: 14 residues. Between the trimmed V and J ends, which lost 0 bases and 7 bases, there was a span of 10 bases. Germline V gene sequence: CDR1 WSHSY, CDR2 SAAADI. CDR3 nucleotide sequence: TGCGCCAGCAGTGAGTCGGTGGGGCAGCAGCCCCAGCATTTT. This translates into CASSESVGQQPQHF.